This TCR beta chain was recovered during a study of T-cell reconstitution after alpha-beta-depleted transplantation in children (dated by TCRdb to about 2016). For the wider study: Using TCR repertoire profiling, the study followed T-cell immune reconstitution in a quantitative way in children after TCRalphabeta/CD19-depleted allogeneic hematopoietic cell transplantation.

This clonotype was detected only a few times. Its antigen is currently not known. No clone much larger than this one lies a single base away; base qualities are absent. What the research found in general, with its limitations: Hyperexpanded clone frequencies declined over subsequent months; after one year, T-cell counts and TCRbeta diversity were mostly attributed to newly produced T cells. The apparently early recovery of alphabetaT-cell counts about two months after transplant reportedly depended on only several hundred rapidly expanded clones that came from non-depleted graft cells. In some patients, the high TCRbeta diversity seen at day 60 was put down to recipient T cells and intrathymic progenitors that had survived conditioning.

Preparation of the library involved PCR. Sequencing used an Illumina HiSeq 2500. TCR libraries were prepared with molecular barcoding, using unique molecular identifiers to normalize TCRbeta repertoire quantification. TCRdb handled the public reads itself, with Q25 trimming in fastp and clone calling in MiXCR, and kept productive beta chains. One record per CDR3 amino acid sequence lists the most common genes and DNA. The sample yields just over 950,000 distinct CDR3 sequences; roughly 29% were counted once. About 28% of the sample is taken by the ten largest. The sample's treatment or condition label, in plain terms: allogeneic hematopoietic cell transplantation with graft depleted of TCRalphabeta T cells and CD19 B cells. The transplant recipients were children given TCRalphabeta/CD19-depleted allogeneic hematopoietic cell grafts. Unmatched junction bases come to 1, with V trimmed by 0 bases and J by 0 bases. CDR1 and CDR2 are read off the germline V gene as SGHRS and YFSETQ. From cysteine to phenylalanine, the CDR3 is 15 amino acids long. Only the CDR3 DNA stays, 45 bases, in frame from base 1.

The sequencing here drew on PBMCs, mostly from graft donor cells, taken 360 days after TCRalphabeta/CD19-depleted stem cell transplant. The TCR was taken from a boy younger than two who had a stem cell transplant for SCID, so the T cells may come from the graft donor. This receptor chain uses TRBV5-1 and TRBJ2-5; TRBD1 fits 8 bases in the junction. The encoded CDR3 is CASSLDRGDQETQYF. The nucleotide sequence reads TGCGCCAGCAGCTTGGACAGGGGGGACCAAGAGACCCAGTACTTC.